This entry concerns a single T cell receptor (beta chain). This sample stems from a study of shared clonotypes between healthy human individuals. Looked up from germline, CDR1 is MGHRA and CDR2 is YSYEKL. CDR3 size: 15 residues. The V end was cut by 3 bases, the J end by 4 bases, with 15 bases between. The repertoire was sequenced with immunoSEQ multiplex PCR; TCRdb's copy has only in-frame clones and lacks some. The profile shows under 1,100,000 clones, roughly 80% of them singletons. The sequenced sample consisted of memory CD4+ T cells sorted from blood. As for subset: CD45RA-negative fraction. The J gene is TRBJ1-2, the V gene TRBV4-1, with TRBD1 as a possible D gene (5 bases). This TCR came from a man in his late teens or twenties in good health. In DNA, the CDR3 is TGCGCCAGCAGCCAGGCGGGGACGGGTACCTATGGCTACACCTTC. This encodes CASSQAGTGTYGYTF.